This T cell receptor beta chain originates from a study of T cells in Graves' hyperthyroidism and ophthalmopathy (dated by TCRdb to about 2019). The study in broad terms: Peripheral blood was collected at initial diagnosis, before any treatment. After sampling, hyperthyroidism patients received methimazole starting at 30 mg daily, and ophthalmopathy patients received high-dose intravenous methylprednisolone. The paper reports TCR Vbeta CDR3 sequencing of 135 peripheral blood samples: around 41 ophthalmopathy, roughly 74 hyperthyroidism and some 17 progressor patients. Prospective prediction of ophthalmopathy was tested in an independent validation cohort consisting of 18 to 20 hyperthyroidism patients and some 17 patients who later progressed to ophthalmopathy. A discovery cohort of approximately 100 patients, 43 with Graves' ophthalmopathy and about 58 with stable Graves' hyperthyroidism, was used to find distinguishing TCR V-J signatures. Thyroid tissue and blood T-cell repertoires from more than five Graves' hyperthyroidism patients were also compared in the study. The roughly 100 discovery patients were randomly divided into training and test sets at a 7:3 ratio. What the research found in general, with its limitations: In cross-validation, a model built on a 13 V-J signature told ophthalmopathy apart from stable hyperthyroidism with 85% to 90% sensitivity and around 81% specificity, and in testing the same model reached 80%/75%. Sample size was not statistically predetermined, and investigators were not blinded to group allocation. Blood samples also contained most of the expanded thyroid clonotypes (frequency above 0.001), which suggests that blood repertoires may reflect thyroid immune responses. In validation, the model predicted progression to ophthalmopathy a median of roughly 6.5 months before onset, with about 67% sensitivity and about 75% specificity.

In the ophthalmopathy patients, disease was moderately to severely active, with a Clinical Activity Score of 3 or more, a NOSPECS grade of 4 or more, and a duration of less than 3 months. Exclusion was applied to patients with uncontrolled infections, other autoimmune diseases, pregnancy or lactation. Diagnoses were based on clinical symptoms, serum thyroxine and TRAb, thyroid ultrasound and orbital computed tomography. PBMCs were separated from roughly 10 ml of fresh peripheral blood using Ficoll-Paque density gradient centrifugation. Trizol reagent was used to extract total RNA, and RNA quality was then checked on an Agilent 2100 Bioanalyzer. TCR beta CDR3 regions were amplified from RNA transcripts. A first-round RT-PCR of the TCR CDR3 used the HTBI primer set with the Qiagen OneStep RT-PCR kit. The libraries were constructed in a second round of multiplex PCR and then size-selected and purified. The libraries were sequenced on an Illumina HiSeq2000 using paired-end 100 bp reads. The study's own analysis went as follows. SOAPnuke was used to process the raw data, throwing out any read that contained adapters or uncalled bases, had a mean Phred below 15, or lacked an exact constant-primer or identifier match. COPE v1.2.5 was used to merge high-quality paired reads, and clonotypes were defined as unique nucleotide sequences. MiTCR v1.1 was used to align clonotypes to the IMGT TRBV, TRBD and TRBJ reference segments. Only V-J combinations with frequency above 0.0001, covering 99% to 99.2% of repertoires, were analysed. A TCS score was defined as the ratio of F50 (clonal expansion) to E x V (chaos), with BLOSUM62-based TCRdist applied between CDR3 peptides within each V-J. Welch's t-statistics and random forest reduced around 510 V-J features to about 12, which were used in a naive Bayes classifier (R e1071). TCRdb reprocessed the public reads (quality trimming at Q25 with fastp, clone calling with MiXCR) and kept in-frame beta chains. Entries are consolidated by CDR3 protein sequence, retaining the most common genes and DNA. The V and J calls shown here were made by TCRdb, not taken from the authors' results. This sample has 250,000 to 350,000 distinct CDR3 sequences in its table, and about 17% of those were observed once. Clones ranked in the top ten supply less than 70% of the sample.

CDR1 MNHNS and CDR2 SASEGT are derived from the germline V gene. At the junction V is shortened by 6 bases and J by 4 bases, with 18 bases in between. The cysteine opens and the phenylalanine closes a CDR3 of 16 amino acids. CDR3 DNA only is kept here, 48 bases in frame from base 1. This clonotype occurred many times. The antigen it recognizes is unknown. Nothing much larger sits one base from this clone, and base qualities are not available. What was sequenced was blood. This TCR was recovered from an older woman with Graves' ophthalmopathy. The chain links TRBV6-1 with TRBJ1-4; there is no confident call for the D gene. The sequenced DNA is TGTGCCAGCAGCGACATTTCCCGCTCGGGTAATGAAAAACTGTTTTTT. This sequence encodes CASSDISRSGNEKLFF.